Each of the 7 T cell receptor beta chains below was sequenced from the same sample in a study of vaccination and CD4 T cells after COVID-19. Described treatment: approximately nine-day PBMC culture with coronavirus spike peptide pools or control peptides (ViraFEST assay). No cognate antigen is known for these TCRs. With the Oncomine TCR Beta short-read assay, DNA from cultured CD4+ T cells was sequenced. One entry per CDR3 protein results from TCRdb running MiXCR on the PCR reads. The data hold around 20,000 distinct CDR3 sequences, with 40% to 65% observed a single time. The sample comprised CD4+ T cells from blood, cultured in vitro. These receptors all stem from a human donor who had recovered from COVID-19.

The chain recombines TRBV7-9 with TRBJ1-1; D gene uncertain. The CDR3 is 13 residues long. The V gene's germline CDR1 is SEHNR and CDR2 FQNEAQ (reference sequence). V dropped 5 bases and J dropped 7 bases, with 14 bases sitting between them. CDR3 DNA sequence: TGTGCCAGCAGCATAACAAACCAGGTTGAAGCTTTCTTT. Its translation: CASSITNQVEAFF.

This chain uses TRBV7-3 with TRBJ1-6, with D possibly TRBD1 on 5 matching bases. V shed 3 bases and J shed 9 bases, with 12 bases lying between them. The CDR3 is 14 residues long. Germline V gives CDR1 SGHTA, CDR2 FQGTGA. CDR3 sequence: CASSFSGVASPLHF. CDR3 DNA sequence: TGTGCCAGCAGCTTTTCGGGGGTCGCTTCACCCCTCCACTTT.

This clonotype was seen only once. This chain uses TRBV18 with TRBJ2-1, with D tentatively TRBD1 (5 bases). Germline V gene sequence: CDR1 KGHSH, CDR2 LQKENI. The CDR3 loop spans 13 amino acids. V shed 1 base and J shed 5 bases, with 6 bases lying between them. The chain's CDR3 is CASSPRQNNEQFF. In DNA, the CDR3 is TGTGCCAGCTCACCACGACAGAACAATGAGCAGTTCTTC. Using reference TRBV18 and TRBJ2-1 for the parts outside the CDR3, the full variable domain is NAGVMQNPRHLVRRRGQEARLRCSPMKGHSHVYWYRQLPEEGLKFMVYLQKENIIDESGMPKERFSAEFPKEGPSILRIQQVVRGDSAAYFCASSPRQNNEQFFGPGTRLTVL.

The CDR3 DNA reads as TGTGCCAGTAGCCCGCGGGCCTCGGGCACCGGGGAGCTGTTTTTT. Residues: CASSPRASGTGELFF. J is TRBJ2-2 and V is TRBV19; weak D call: TRBD2 (5 bases). CDR3 length: 15 residues. Trimming removed 6 bases from V and 4 bases from J, with 15 bases in between. The germline CDR1 and CDR2 sequences are LNHDA and SQIVND (reference sequence).

This sequence joins TRBV19 and TRBJ1-5, with TRBD1 as a possible D gene (5 bases). The CDR3 is made up of 13 amino acids. The ends were cut back, 3 bases at V and 3 bases at J, with 6 bases in the middle. The germline V gene encodes CDR1 LNHDA and CDR2 SQIVND (reference sequence). For the CDR3, the DNA is TGTGCCAGTAGTATCAGGGACAATCAGCCCCAGCATTTT. It translates to CASSIRDNQPQHF.

The V call is TRBV3-1, the J call TRBJ1-6; D is possibly TRBD1 (5 bases). Looked up from germline, CDR1 is LGHDT and CDR2 is YNNKEL (reference sequence). The CDR3 contains 14 residues. V lost 3 bases, J lost 9 bases, and 12 bases lay in between. The CDR3 DNA reads TGTGCCAGCAGCCAGAGTATAGACAGTTCACCCCTCCACTTT. Amino acid sequence: CASSQSIDSSPLHF.

The V call is TRBV11-2, the J call TRBJ1-1; D is uncertain. CDR3 length: 14 amino acids. Trimming took 2 bases from V and 3 from J, leaving 10 bases between them. Germline V gives CDR1 SGHAT, CDR2 FQNNGV. CDR3 protein: CASSLHLSDTEAFF. For the CDR3, the DNA is TGTGCCAGCAGCTTACATTTGTCGGACACTGAAGCTTTCTTT.